This note documents a single T cell receptor (beta chain) sequence. Its target is unknown. The data were obtained in a study of shared clonotypes between healthy human individuals. Study-level information: A couple of women and a few men aged 18 to 49 made up the donors. Study-level points and caveats: Donor scarcity curtailed the genetic and exposure-history diversity represented herein. Generation probability values for non-shared clonotypes were lower than those for clonotypes shared by all four donors.

With V trimmed by 5 bases and J by 2 bases, 6 bases remained unmatched. The germline gives CDR1 SGHTA, CDR2 FQGTGA. The CDR3 spans 15 residues. Each PCR replicate from the sorted subsets contained around 0.2 ug DNA, which is 25,000 to 30,000 T cell genomes. Here immunoSEQ multiplex PCR was the method, and the copy in TCRdb shows in-frame clones only, minus some. The data show about a million clones, approximately 77% seen once. This clonotype was obtained from a man aged 18 to 35 in good health. Some clones in this sample may be carry-over from other donors' samples. Material for sequencing was memory CD4+ T cells from PBMCs. As to subset: CD45RA-negative fraction. The chain links TRBV7-3 to TRBJ2-1; 7 nucleotides match TRBD2. CDR3 amino acids: CASSISSGAYNEQFF. For the CDR3, the DNA is TGTGCCAGCAGCATATCTAGCGGTGCCTACAATGAGCAGTTCTTC.